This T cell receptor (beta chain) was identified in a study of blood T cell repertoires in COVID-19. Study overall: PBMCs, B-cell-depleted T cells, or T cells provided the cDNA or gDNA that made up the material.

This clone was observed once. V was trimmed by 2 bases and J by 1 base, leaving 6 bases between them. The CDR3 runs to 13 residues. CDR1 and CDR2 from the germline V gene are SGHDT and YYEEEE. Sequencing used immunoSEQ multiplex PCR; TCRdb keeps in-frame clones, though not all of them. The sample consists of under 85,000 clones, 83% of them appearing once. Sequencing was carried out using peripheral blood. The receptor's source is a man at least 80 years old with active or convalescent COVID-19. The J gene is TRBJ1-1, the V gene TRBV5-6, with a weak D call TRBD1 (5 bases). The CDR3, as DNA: TGTGCCAGCAGCTTTGACAGGAACACTGAAGCTTTCTTT. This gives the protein CASSFDRNTEAFF.